The following is a T cell receptor beta chain sequence with its context. CDR3 length: 16 amino acids. The trim removed 4 bases at V and 2 bases at J, leaving 8 bases unmatched. Germline loops: CDR1 SGHNT, CDR2 YYREEE (reference sequence). Original handling: Researchers report that nucleated cell counts were estimated from reference gene primer amplification. TCRdb's copy holds only in-frame clones and misses some; the assay was immunoSEQ multiplex PCR. The DNA was the basis for D and trimming; V, J and clone size are from that table. The top ten hold around 13% of the sample, which has 95,000 to 120,000 clones, around 85% seen once. The entry originates in a study of blood T cell repertoires in COVID-19. Study-wide context: Specimens from acute and convalescent COVID-19 originated in the United States, Italy and Spain.

Sequenced: peripheral blood. This chain joins TRBV5-4 and TRBJ2-1; 8 bases fit TRBD1. This TCR came from a human donor in a cohort sampled during active COVID-19. In DNA form, the CDR3 reads TGTGCCAGCAGCGTGGTGACAGGGGTCGCCTACAATGAGCAGTTCTTC. Amino acids: CASSVVTGVAYNEQFF. Using reference TRBV5-4 and TRBJ2-1 for the parts outside the CDR3, the full variable domain is ETGVTQSPTHLIKTRGQQVTLRCSSQSGHNTVSWYQQALGQGPQFIFQYYREEENGRGNFPPRFSGLQFPNYSSELNVNALELDDSALYLCASSVVTGVAYNEQFFGPGTRLTVL.